This T cell receptor beta chain was identified during a study of blood T cell repertoires in COVID-19. For the study at large: Researchers got acute and convalescent COVID-19 samples from the United States, Italy and Spain. The analysed material was cDNA or gDNA that came from T cells, B-cell-depleted T cells, or PBMCs.

In the source study's methods: For nucleated cells, counts were estimated from reference gene primer amplification. Clones were sequenced by immunoSEQ multiplex PCR, and TCRdb holds only the in-frame ones, with some missing. That table gives V, J and clone size, and the DNA gave D and trimming. The sample lists about 81,000 clones; 70% to 90% were seen once. The CDR3 contains 14 residues. The receptor was derived from a woman in her 70s with acute or convalescent COVID-19. V gene TRBV12-2 combines with J gene TRBJ2-1; whether TRBD2, the table's D call, matches the DNA was not checked. TRBV12-2 is a pseudogene. Sequencing used peripheral blood. CDR3 amino acids: CASEGTSGDNEQFF. Written as DNA, the CDR3 is TGTGCAAGCGAGGGGACTAGCGGGGACAATGAGCAGTTCTTC.